The 14 T cell receptor beta chains reported below all come from one sample, sequenced in a study of T cells in Graves' hyperthyroidism and ophthalmopathy. It was RNA transcripts that yielded the amplified TCR beta CDR3 regions. Using the HTBI primer set, a first-round RT-PCR was run on the TCR CDR3. MiXCR, applied by TCRdb to the multiplex PCR reads, yields one record per CDR3 protein. The data contain 450,000 to 700,000 distinct CDR3 sequences, just over 45% of them singletons. The sequenced material came from peripheral blood or thyroid tissue (not recorded which). Source of these receptors: an adult woman with Graves' disease, either hyperthyroidism or ophthalmopathy (not recorded which).

This clonotype has a count of ten or more. The chain recombines TRBV12-3 or TRBV12-4 with TRBJ2-2, with TRBD2 identical over 11 bases. The junction had 2 bases not matched to a gene; V was cut back by 7 bases and J by 4 bases. The CDR3 covers 14 residues. The CDR3 DNA sequence: TGTGCCAGCAAGACTAGCGGGGCCACCGGGGAGCTGTTTTTT. This sequence encodes CASKTSGATGELFF.

The chain has TRBV11-2 and TRBJ2-6; a weak D match, TRBD2 (6 bases). Germline lookup yields CDR1 SGHAT and CDR2 FQNNGV. This CDR3 has 18 amino acids. V lost 6 bases, J lost 0 bases, and 18 bases lay in between. The CDR3: CASSTAAGGYSGANVLTF. DNA of the CDR3: TGTGCCAGCAGTACAGCCGCTGGGGGGTACTCTGGGGCCAACGTCCTGACTTTC.

Worth noting for this clonotype: One base away lies a much larger clone, so this may be a sequencing read error. Since the CDR3 does not end with the conserved phenylalanine or tryptophan, this likely comes from a read error. The J gene is TRBJ2-7, the V gene TRBV5-1, with 12 bases fitting TRBD2. CDR3 size: 17 residues. V lost 6 bases to trimming and J lost 2 bases; unmatched junction nucleotides: 12. Germline V gene data show CDR1 as SGHRS and CDR2 as YFSETQ. The CDR3 loop reads CASTIGLAGGSPYEQYL. CDR3 coding DNA: TGCGCCAGCACCATAGGTCTAGCGGGAGGGTCCCCCTACGAGCAGTACCTC.

On this clonotype itself: Compared with germline, one end of the junction differs, possibly owing to a read error. The J gene is TRBJ2-2, the V gene TRBV20-1; 8 nucleotides agree with TRBD1. This CDR3 region has 16 residues. Germline V lookup: CDR1 DFQATT, CDR2 SNEGSKA (reference sequence). CDR3 nucleotides: TGCAGTGCTCCAGAGGACAGGGCGGAGTACACCGTGGAGCTGTTTTTT. It specifies CSAPEDRAEYTVELFF.

This sequence joins TRBV20-1 and TRBJ2-5; TRBD1 is a possible D gene (6 bases). Trimming took 7 bases from V and 2 from J, leaving 14 bases between them. CDR3 size: 13 residues. Germline-derived CDR1 and CDR2 are DFQATT and SNEGSKA (reference sequence). CDR3 coding DNA: TGCAGTGGAGGGGGTTGGGCTCAAGAGACCCAGTACTTC. Translation gives CSGGGWAQETQYF.

In nucleotides, the CDR3 is TGTGCCCTTTCGACTGGGAATAGCAATCAGCCCCAGCATTTT. This sequence encodes CALSTGNSNQPQHF. This chain joins TRBV24-1 and TRBJ1-5; no definite D call. Deletions cut 12 bases from V and 0 bases from J, with 14 bases between. This CDR3 spans 14 amino acids. Germline CDR1 KGHDR, CDR2 SFDVKD.

The chain recombines TRBV9 with TRBJ2-5; 7 bases match TRBD2. V gave up 0 bases and J gave up 5 bases; unmatched junction bases: 7. CDR3 size: 15 residues. Germline loops: CDR1 SGDLS, CDR2 YYNGEE. CDR3 residues: CASSVGPSGRETQYF. CDR3 nucleotide sequence: TGTGCCAGCAGCGTAGGTCCTAGCGGTCGGGAGACCCAGTACTTC.

This chain uses TRBV10-1 with TRBJ2-7, with TRBD2 matching 7 bases. V lost 5 bases to trimming and J lost 3 bases; unmatched junction nucleotides: 4. CDR1 WNHNN and CDR2 SYGVQD come from the germline V gene (reference sequence). The CDR3 totals 13 residues. CDR3 loop: CASSRAGFYEQYF. The DNA for the CDR3 is TGCGCCAGCAGTCGAGCGGGGTTCTACGAGCAGTACTTC.

The table lists this clonotype with many counts. The V gene is TRBV12-3 or TRBV12-4, the J gene TRBJ2-5; the match to TRBD1 covers 7 bases. CDR3 size: 12 residues. V lost 6 bases, J lost 4 bases, and 2 bases stayed unmatched. The CDR3 here is CASRNRGETQYF. CDR3 bases: TGTGCCAGCAGAAACAGGGGAGAGACCCAGTACTTC.

This clonotype has ten or more counts. The J gene is TRBJ1-6, the V gene TRBV19; TRBD1 matches at 7 bases. The CDR3 has 15 residues. Germline trimming cut 9 bases from V and 8 bases from J; bases unmatched to any gene: 13. The germline V gene encodes CDR1 LNHDA and CDR2 SQIVND (reference sequence). CDR3 bases: TGTGCCAGCTCTTCAGGGCGGACAGGCTATTCACCCCTCCACTTT. Encoded protein: CASSSGRTGYSPLHF.

This clonotype has at least ten counts. V usage is TRBV14 and J usage is TRBJ2-7; tentative D call: TRBD2 (5 bases). The CDR3 has 16 residues. Trimming cost V 4 bases and J 3 bases, with 19 bases left between them. Germline V gene sequence: CDR1 SGHDN, CDR2 FVKESK. The CDR3 DNA reads as TGTGCCAGCAGCCGAGGACCGACGGGCCGGGGCTACGAGCAGTACTTC. Encoded protein: CASSRGPTGRGYEQYF.

V gene TRBV6-5 combines with J gene TRBJ1-5, with D possibly TRBD1 on 6 matching bases. The CDR3 consists of 12 residues. V dropped 5 bases and J dropped 11 bases, with 13 bases sitting between them. The germline CDR1 and CDR2 sequences are MNHEY and SVGAGI. The CDR3 reads CASSQGKETQHF. The DNA of the CDR3 is TGTGCCAGCAGTCAGGGGAAGGAGACCCAGCATTTT.

The CDR3 loop reads CAWTGHSGNTIYF. CDR3 in DNA: TGTGCCTGGACGGGACACTCTGGAAACACCATATATTTT. This chain uses TRBV30 with TRBJ1-3, with D tentatively TRBD1 (6 bases). V shed 4 bases and J shed 0 bases, with 7 bases lying between them. Germline V gene lookup returns CDR1 GTSNPN and CDR2 SVGIG (reference sequence). The CDR3 contains 13 residues.

This sequence joins TRBV29-1 and TRBJ1-2; D gene uncertain. V lost 3 bases and J 3 bases, leaving 11 bases between the germline ends. From germline, CDR1 is SQVTM and CDR2 ANQGSEA. The CDR3 has 13 amino acids. CDR3 protein: CSVDFAGYYGYTF. The CDR3 DNA sequence: TGCAGCGTTGATTTTGCAGGATACTATGGCTACACCTTC.